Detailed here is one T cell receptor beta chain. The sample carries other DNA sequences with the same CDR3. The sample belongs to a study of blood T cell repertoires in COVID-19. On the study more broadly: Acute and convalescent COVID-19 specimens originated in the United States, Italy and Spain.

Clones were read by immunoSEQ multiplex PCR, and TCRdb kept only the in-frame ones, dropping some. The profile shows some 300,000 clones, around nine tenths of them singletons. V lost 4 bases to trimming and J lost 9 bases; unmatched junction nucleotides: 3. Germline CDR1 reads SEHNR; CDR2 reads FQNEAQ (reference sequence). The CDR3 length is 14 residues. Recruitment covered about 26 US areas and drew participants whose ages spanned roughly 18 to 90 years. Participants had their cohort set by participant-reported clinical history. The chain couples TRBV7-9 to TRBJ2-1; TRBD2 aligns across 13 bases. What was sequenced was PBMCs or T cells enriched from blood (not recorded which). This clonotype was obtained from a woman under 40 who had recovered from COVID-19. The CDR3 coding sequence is TGTGCCAGCAGCTCAGGGACTAGCGGGGTTGAGCAGTTCTTC. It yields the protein CASSSGTSGVEQFF.